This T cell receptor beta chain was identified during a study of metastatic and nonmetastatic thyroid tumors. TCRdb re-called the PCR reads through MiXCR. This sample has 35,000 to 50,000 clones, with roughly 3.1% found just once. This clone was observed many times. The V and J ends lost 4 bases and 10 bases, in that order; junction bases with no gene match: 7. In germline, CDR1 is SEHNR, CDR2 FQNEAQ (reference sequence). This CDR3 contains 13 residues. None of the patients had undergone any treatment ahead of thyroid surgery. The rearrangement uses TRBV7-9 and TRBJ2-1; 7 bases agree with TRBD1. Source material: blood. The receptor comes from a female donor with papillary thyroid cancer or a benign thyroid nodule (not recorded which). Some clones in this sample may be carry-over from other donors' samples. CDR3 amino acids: CASSWGQRPEQFF. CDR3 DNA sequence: TGTGCCAGCAGCTGGGGACAGAGGCCAGAGCAGTTCTTC.